Below, 21 T cell receptor beta chains from the same sample are listed, as sequenced in a study of human versus mouse CDR3 diversity and MHC coevolution. Profiled with immunoSEQ multiplex PCR; TCRdb holds only in-frame clones, not every one. Of about 77,000 clones listed, approximately 90% are singletons. The specimen sequenced was naive CD4+ T cells from blood. Subset here: CD45RO-negative CD62L-positive naive CD4 T cells. These receptors originate from a person aged 25-75 years in good health.

The chain links TRBV10-2 to TRBJ1-1; 10 nucleotides align to TRBD1. Per the germline V gene, CDR1 is WSHSY and CDR2 is SAAADI. The CDR3 is 16 amino acids. The ends lost 8 bases at V and 6 bases at J; junction bases unmatched: 15. The CDR3, as DNA: TGCGCCAGCCAAGACAGGGGGCGCGCCTCGGGGTCTGAAGCTTTCTTT. It yields the protein CASQDRGRASGSEAFF.

V gene TRBV25-1 combines with J gene TRBJ2-2, with 14 bases that match TRBD2. CDR1 is MGHDK and CDR2 is SYGVNS in the germline V gene. The junction had 7 bases not matched to a gene; V was cut back by 4 bases and J by 6 bases. The CDR3 has 17 residues. This chain's CDR3 is CASSAGLAGAAAGELFF. Written as DNA, the CDR3 is TGTGCCAGCAGTGCGGGACTAGCGGGAGCAGCCGCCGGGGAGCTGTTTTTT.

This chain joins TRBV5-4 and TRBJ1-6; D uncertain. The V and J ends lost 2 bases and 6 bases respectively, with 12 bases between them. The germline CDR1 and CDR2 sequences are SGHNT and YYREEE (reference sequence). The CDR3 is 15 residues long. CDR3 in amino acids: CASSLADSVNSPLHF. The CDR3 DNA reads as TGTGCCAGCAGCTTAGCAGACTCCGTTAATTCACCCCTCCACTTT. Full variable domain (missing parts from reference TRBV5-4 and TRBJ1-6): ETGVTQSPTHLIKTRGQQVTLRCSSQSGHNTVSWYQQALGQGPQFIFQYYREEENGRGNFPPRFSGLQFPNYSSELNVNALELDDSALYLCASSLADSVNSPLHFGNGTRLTVT.

The chain joins TRBV5-1 to TRBJ1-6, with D unresolved. Germline CDR1 and CDR2: SGHRS and YFSETQ. V was cut by 0 bases and J by 3 bases, with 7 bases left in between. There are 15 residues in the CDR3. As DNA, the CDR3 is TGCGCCAGCAGCTTGGACATCAACTATAATTCACCCCTCCACTTT. Translation gives CASSLDINYNSPLHF.

The V gene is TRBV6-1, the J gene TRBJ1-5; D gene ambiguous. Germline CDR1 is MNHNS and CDR2 is SASEGT. The CDR3 has 12 amino acids. Trimming cost V 2 bases and J 7 bases, with 6 bases left between them. DNA of the CDR3: TGTGCCAGCAGTGAACGAGGGCAGCCCCAGCATTTT. Translated, it gives CASSERGQPQHF.

The gene calls are TRBV2 and TRBJ2-4; 13 bases agree with TRBD2. This CDR3 is built from 16 residues. V trimming: 4 bases; J trimming: 6 bases; junction bases outside the gene matches: 6. From germline, CDR1 is SNHLY and CDR2 FYNNEI. The CDR3 DNA reads TGTGCCAGCAGTGGCGGACTAGCGGGAGCCTTAAACATTCAGTACTTC. It yields the protein CASSGGLAGALNIQYF.

The chain employs TRBV6-1 and TRBJ2-1; the D gene is possibly TRBD2 (6 bases). CDR3 size: 15 residues. CDR1 and CDR2 (germline): MNHNS, SASEGT. Trimming shortened V by 3 bases and J by 4 bases, and 13 bases separated the two germline ends. In nucleotides, the CDR3 is TGTGCCAGCAGTGACGTGGGGGGACCTTACAATGAGCAGTTCTTC. Translated, it gives CASSDVGGPYNEQFF.

The chain links TRBV30 to TRBJ1-2, with D uncertain. Between the trimmed V and J ends, which lost 0 bases and 2 bases, there was a span of 13 bases. This CDR3 is 15 amino acids long. The germline CDR1 and CDR2 sequences are GTSNPN and SVGIG (reference sequence). The CDR3 here is CAWSVPGYGNYGYTF. CDR3 bases: TGTGCCTGGAGTGTTCCGGGGTACGGCAACTATGGCTACACCTTC.

The V and J genes are TRBV2 and TRBJ2-2; D remains ambiguous. This CDR3 contains 13 residues. The germline V gene has CDR1 SNHLY and CDR2 FYNNEI. The V gene lost 1 base and the J gene lost 7 bases, with 7 bases spanning the gap. The CDR3 loop is CASSEGPGGELFF. Written as DNA, the CDR3 is TGTGCCAGCAGTGAAGGTCCGGGCGGGGAGCTGTTTTTT.

The count of this clone is one. The chain joins TRBV30 to TRBJ1-5, with 7 bases matching TRBD1. V lost 3 bases to trimming and J lost 8 bases; unmatched junction nucleotides: 16. The CDR3 totals 16 residues. Germline V gene lookup returns CDR1 GTSNPN and CDR2 SVGIG (reference sequence). The CDR3 region is CAWRGRLTGLSEPQHF. CDR3 in DNA: TGTGCCTGGAGGGGAAGATTGACAGGGCTAAGTGAGCCCCAGCATTTT.

The DNA for the CDR3 is TGTGCCAGCAGCTTATTTGGGACTAGCGGGAGTACTGAGCAGTTCTTC. It specifies CASSLFGTSGSTEQFF. V gene TRBV11-3 combines with J gene TRBJ2-1; 14 bases align to TRBD2. After removal of 2 bases from V and 9 bases from J, the junction contained 6 bases not matched to a gene. CDR1 is SGHNT and CDR2 is YENEEA in the germline V gene. The length of the CDR3 is 16 residues.

This chain joins TRBV9 and TRBJ2-1; 7 bases are a match to TRBD2. V lost 2 bases, J lost 3 bases, and 5 bases stayed unmatched. Germline V CDR1 and CDR2: SGDLS, YYNGEE. CDR3 length equals 15 residues. The chain's CDR3 is CASSVRAGSYNEQFF. CDR3 nucleotide sequence: TGTGCCAGCAGCGTCCGAGCGGGGAGCTACAATGAGCAGTTCTTC.

The rearrangement joins TRBV19 to TRBJ1-1, with D uncertain. The V and J ends lost 3 bases and 8 bases respectively, with 16 bases between them. Germline loops: CDR1 LNHDA, CDR2 SQIVND (reference sequence). This CDR3 spans 14 amino acids. The chain's CDR3 is CASSIFLRGKEAFF. The CDR3, as DNA: TGTGCCAGTAGTATTTTTCTACGTGGTAAAGAAGCTTTCTTT.

V and J are TRBV27 and TRBJ2-7, with 8 nucleotides matching TRBD2. J gave up 5 bases and V 2 bases, and 8 bases lay outside the gene matches. The CDR3 is made up of 15 amino acids. CDR1 and CDR2 (germline): MNHEY, SMNVEV (reference sequence). The CDR3 bases are TGTGCCAGCAGTTTAAGTCAACTAGCGGTGCACGAGCAGTACTTC. The encoded protein is CASSLSQLAVHEQYF.

This clone was found once. The chain links TRBV19 to TRBJ1-2, with 9 bases matching TRBD1. Germline V gene sequence: CDR1 LNHDA, CDR2 SQIVND (reference sequence). Germline trimming cut 0 bases from V and 3 bases from J; bases unmatched to any gene: 8. This CDR3 has 17 residues. The CDR3 nucleotides read TGTGCCAGTAGTATAGACGCCGGGACAGGGACCTACTATGGCTACACCTTC. The encoded protein is CASSIDAGTGTYYGYTF.

The chain links TRBV18 to TRBJ1-2; 11 bases map to TRBD1. Germline CDR1 and CDR2: KGHSH and LQKENI. The CDR3 runs to 15 residues. Trimming removed 3 bases from V and 8 bases from J; junction bases left unmatched: 8. CDR3 protein: CASSPPGQGGSGYTF. CDR3 in DNA: TGTGCCAGCTCACCTCCGGGACAGGGGGGCTCCGGCTACACCTTC.

The chain recombines TRBV28 with TRBJ1-2; 7 bases map to TRBD1. V shed 4 bases and J 4 bases; nucleotides not matched to a gene: 3. The germline V gene has CDR1 MDHEN and CDR2 SYDVKM. The CDR3 has 13 residues. The CDR3: CASSSGQTYGYTF. CDR3 DNA: TGTGCCAGCAGTTCGGGACAGACCTATGGCTACACCTTC.

This clone was detected once. This rearrangement joins TRBV5-6 to TRBJ2-1; D is ambiguous. The CDR3 spans 12 residues. Germline values: CDR1 SGHDT, CDR2 YYEEEE. V lost 4 bases to trimming and J lost 8 bases, with 10 bases between them. The CDR3 region has the DNA TGTGCCAGCAGCCTTCTTCCCGATGAGCAGTTCTTC. Its protein product is CASSLLPDEQFF.

This clone has more than one count but fewer than ten. The rearrangement joins TRBV10-1 to TRBJ2-2; no clear D gene. The CDR3 sequence is 12 residues long. CDR1 is WNHNN and CDR2 is SYGVQD in the germline V gene (reference sequence). V gave up 4 bases and J gave up 4 bases, with 4 bases separating them. The CDR3 bases are TGCGCCAGCAGTGTAGTCACCGGGGAGCTGTTTTTT. Encoded protein: CASSVVTGELFF.

The genes are TRBV25-1 and TRBJ1-2; 10 positions match TRBD1. Germline-derived CDR1 and CDR2 are MGHDK and SYGVNS. Losses at the gene ends were 6 bases for V and 4 bases for J; bases not matched to a gene: 5. This CDR3 is 14 amino acids long. The CDR3 coding sequence is TGTGCCAGCAGCCGGGACAGGGGACTCTATGGCTACACCTTC. Protein: CASSRDRGLYGYTF.

The chain combines TRBV5-1 with TRBJ1-1; D is perhaps TRBD1 (6 bases). Deletions cut 4 bases from V and 8 bases from J, with 15 bases between. The CDR3 is made up of 13 amino acids. Germline CDR1 is SGHRS and CDR2 is YFSETQ. CDR3 coding DNA: TGCGCCAGCAGCGCGGGGGCCCGCTTGGAAGCTTTCTTT. Its protein product is CASSAGARLEAFF. The full variable domain, its missing parts supplied by reference TRBV5-1 and TRBJ1-1, is KAGVTQTPRYLIKTRGQQVTLSCSPISGHRSVSWYQQTPGQGLQFLFEYFSETQRNKGNFPGRFSGRQFSNSRSEMNVSTLELGDSALYLCASSAGARLEAFFGQGTRLTVV.